This is a list of T cell receptor beta chains from one sample in a study of blood T cells in healthy people across ages. A single record per CDR3 protein comes from TCRdb applying MiXCR to the 5' RACE reads. Of 870,000 or so distinct CDR3 sequences in the sample, 29% are singletons; the top ten hold 15% to 20%. Specimen: blood. These receptors were collected from an elderly woman in good health. The CDR3 runs from the conserved cysteine through the conserved F or W. A D gene is named only where the DNA matches it firmly. Size tells how often a clone was seen (once, few, many) or the class of an expanded clone, and some rows leave it out.

TGTGCCAGCAGTGTAGCTAGCGGGACCTACGAGCAGTACTTC | CASSVASGTYEQYF | TRBJ2-7 | 14 | . | TRBV27 | TRBD2
TGCGCCAGCAGCTTGTCGGGCATAGCGACAGATACGCAGTATTTT | CASSLSGIATDTQYF | TRBJ2-3 | 15 | . | TRBV5-1 | .
TGCAGTGCTAGACATAGCGGGGAGGGGGAGACCCAGTACTTC | CSARHSGEGETQYF | TRBJ2-5 | 14 | many | TRBV20-1 | TRBD2
TGTGCCATCAGTGAATACAGGGGCTCCTATGGCTACACCTTC | CAISEYRGSYGYTF | TRBJ1-2 | 14 | many | TRBV10-3 | TRBD1
TGTGCCAGCAGCCCCAGGACTAGCGGGGGTAGCGAGCAGTTCTTC | CASSPRTSGGSEQFF | TRBJ2-1 | 15 | many | TRBV14 | TRBD2
TGCGCCAGCAGCCCCGGGTGGGGCGAGGGCGAGCAGTACTTC | CASSPGWGEGEQYF | TRBJ2-7 | 14 | many | TRBV5-1 | .
TGTGCCAGCAGTTTATCCAATCCCTACGAGCAGTACTTC | CASSLSNPYEQYF | TRBJ2-7 | 13 | many | TRBV28 | .
TGTGCCAGCAGCCAAGAAAAGGGGACAGGGATTGGCTATGGCTACACCTTC | CASSQEKGTGIGYGYTF | TRBJ1-2 | 17 | few | TRBV14 | TRBD1
TGTGCCAGCAGCTTGCCCGGGGGCCCCTACGAGCAGTACTTC | CASSLPGGPYEQYF | TRBJ2-7 | 14 | many | TRBV11-2 | .
TGTGCCAGCAGGATGGGACTAGCGGGGGGGGATACGCAGTATTTT | CASRMGLAGGDTQYF | TRBJ2-3 | 15 | . | TRBV2 | TRBD2
TGTGCCAGCAGCTTAGAAAGTTTTTGGATGAACACTGAAGCTTTCTTT | CASSLESFWMNTEAFF | TRBJ1-1 | 16 | few | TRBV7-2 | .
TGCAGTGCCAAAATGCGGGGCAGCGAGCAGTACTTC | CSAKMRGSEQYF | TRBJ2-7 | 12 | many | TRBV20-1 | .
TGTGCCAGCAGCGCCACAGGTTCCACTGAAGCTTTCTTT | CASSATGSTEAFF | TRBJ1-1 | 13 | . | TRBV7-2 | .
TGCAGTGCTAGAGGGGACAGCGATCAGCCCCAGCATTTT | CSARGDSDQPQHF | TRBJ1-5 | 13 | . | TRBV20-1 | TRBD1
TGTGCCAGCAGCTTACCCCAGGGAGGGGGTTCACCCCTCCACTTT | CASSLPQGGGSPLHF | TRBJ1-6 | 15 | many | TRBV7-2 | .
TGTGCCAGCAGTGAAGAGTATAGCGGGGGGTTACTCACAGATACGCAGTATTTT | CASSEEYSGGLLTDTQYF | TRBJ2-3 | 18 | many | TRBV2 | TRBD2
TGCGCCAGCAATGGGTTCCGGGGAGCCCAAGAGACCCAGTACTTC | CASNGFRGAQETQYF | TRBJ2-5 | 15 | many | TRBV5-1 | .
TGCGCCAGCAGCTCCCAGGGGGCCGCTCTCGGAGGCTATGGCTACACCTTC | CASSSQGAALGGYGYTF | TRBJ1-2 | 17 | many | TRBV5-1 | TRBD1
TGCAGCGTTGAAGACCCCCCAGCGGGGGGGTACAATGAGCAGTTCTTC | CSVEDPPAGGYNEQFF | TRBJ2-1 | 16 | many | TRBV29-1 | TRBD2
TGTGCCAGCAGCTTGGTCGGGAAGCAAGGCTACACCTTC | CASSLVGKQGYTF | TRBJ1-2 | 13 | . | TRBV5-4 | .
TGTGCCAGCACTACCGACAGGGCCGACTCTGGGGCCAACGTCCTGACTTTC | CASTTDRADSGANVLTF | TRBJ2-6 | 17 | once | TRBV12-3/TRBV12-4 | TRBD1
TGTGCCAGCAGCGTAGCCAGCGGGGGGGTAGAGACCCAGTACTTC | CASSVASGGVETQYF | TRBJ2-5 | 15 | many | TRBV9 | TRBD2
TGCGCCAGCAGCTTGCAGGGGTTGTCACACGAGCAGTACTTC | CASSLQGLSHEQYF | TRBJ2-7 | 14 | . | TRBV5-1 | .
TGTGCCAGCAGCATCCTAGCGGCCTCCTACAATGAGCAGTTCTTC | CASSILAASYNEQFF | TRBJ2-1 | 15 | many | TRBV9 | TRBD2
TGCACCAGCAGAACTCACGAGCAGTACTTC | CTSRTHEQYF | TRBJ2-7 | 10 | . | TRBV1 | .
TGTGCCACCCTGCCCTACGGGACAGGGTCATACGAGCAGTACTTC | CATLPYGTGSYEQYF | TRBJ2-7 | 15 | many | TRBV27 | TRBD1
TGCGCCAGCAGCTTGGAAAGGGGAAATGAAAAACGGTTTTTT | CASSLERGNEKRFF | TRBJ1-4 | 14 | . | TRBV5-1 | .